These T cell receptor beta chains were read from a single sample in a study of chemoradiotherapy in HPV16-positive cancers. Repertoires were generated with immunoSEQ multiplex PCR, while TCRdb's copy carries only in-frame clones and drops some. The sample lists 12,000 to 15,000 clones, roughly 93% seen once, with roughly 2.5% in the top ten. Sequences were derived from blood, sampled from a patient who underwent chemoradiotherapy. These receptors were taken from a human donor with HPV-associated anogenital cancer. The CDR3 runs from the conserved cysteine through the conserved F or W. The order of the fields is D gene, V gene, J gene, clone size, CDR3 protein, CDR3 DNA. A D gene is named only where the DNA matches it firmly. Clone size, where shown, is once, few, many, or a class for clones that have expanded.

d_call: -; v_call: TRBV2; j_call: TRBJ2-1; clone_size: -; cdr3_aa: CASSEVRTTPSSYNEQFF; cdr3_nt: TGTGCCAGCAGTGAAGTTCGGACTACACCTAGCTCCTACAATGAGCAGTTCTTC
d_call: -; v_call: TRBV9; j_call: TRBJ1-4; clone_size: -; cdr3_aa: CASSVGIANEKLFF; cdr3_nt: TGTGCCAGCAGCGTGGGGATAGCTAATGAAAAACTGTTTTTT
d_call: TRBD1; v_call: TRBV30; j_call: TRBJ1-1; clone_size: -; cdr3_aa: CAWVGQGISEAFF; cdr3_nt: TGTGCCTGGGTGGGACAGGGGATCTCTGAAGCTTTCTTT
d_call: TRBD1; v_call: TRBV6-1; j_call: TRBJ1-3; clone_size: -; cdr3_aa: CATQTGGTGNTIYF; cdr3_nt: TGTGCCACCCAAACAGGGGGCACTGGAAACACCATATATTTT
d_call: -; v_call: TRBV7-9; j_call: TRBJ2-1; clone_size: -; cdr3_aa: CASSPRLGRAHNEQFF; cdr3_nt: TGTGCCAGCAGCCCTCGCCTCGGTAGGGCCCACAATGAGCAGTTCTTC
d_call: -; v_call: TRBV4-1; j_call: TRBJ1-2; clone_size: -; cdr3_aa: CASSQGPNYGYTF; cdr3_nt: TGCGCCAGCAGCCAAGGCCCAAACTATGGCTACACCTTC
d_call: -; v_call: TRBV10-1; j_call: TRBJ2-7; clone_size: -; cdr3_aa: CATEGPAEQYF; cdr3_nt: TGCGCCACGGAAGGTCCTGCCGAGCAGTACTTC
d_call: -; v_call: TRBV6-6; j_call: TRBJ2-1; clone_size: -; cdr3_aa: CASSSSATGGRVEQFF; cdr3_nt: TGTGCCAGCAGTTCGTCTGCGACCGGGGGTCGAGTTGAGCAGTTCTTC
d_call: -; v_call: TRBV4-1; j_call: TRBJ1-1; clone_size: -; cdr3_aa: CASSQAHGYTEAFF; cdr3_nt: TGCGCCAGCAGCCAAGCGCACGGGTACACTGAAGCTTTCTTT
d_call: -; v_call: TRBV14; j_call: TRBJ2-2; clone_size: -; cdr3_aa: CASSQVLHLGELFF; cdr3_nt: TGTGCCAGCAGCCAAGTGCTCCACCTCGGGGAGCTGTTTTTT
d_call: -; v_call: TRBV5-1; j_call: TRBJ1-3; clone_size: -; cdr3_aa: CASSLGGTGTGNTIYF; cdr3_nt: TGCGCCAGCAGCTTGGGTGGAACGGGAACTGGAAACACCATATATTTT
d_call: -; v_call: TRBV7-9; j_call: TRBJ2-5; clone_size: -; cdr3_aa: CASSFSGYQETQYF; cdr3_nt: TGTGCCAGCAGCTTCTCAGGGTACCAAGAGACCCAGTACTTC
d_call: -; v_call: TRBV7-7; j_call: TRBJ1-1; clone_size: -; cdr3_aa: CASSLSVNTEAFF; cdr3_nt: TGTGCTAGCAGCTTGTCAGTGAACACTGAAGCTTTCTTT
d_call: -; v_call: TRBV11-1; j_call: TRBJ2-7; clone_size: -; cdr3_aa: CASSPSGSYEQYF; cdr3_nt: TGTGCCAGCAGCCCATCTGGCTCCTACGAGCAGTACTTC
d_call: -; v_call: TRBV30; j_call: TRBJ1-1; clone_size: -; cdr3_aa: CAWSKTGREAFF; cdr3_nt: TGTGCCTGGAGCAAAACAGGGCGGGAAGCTTTCTTT
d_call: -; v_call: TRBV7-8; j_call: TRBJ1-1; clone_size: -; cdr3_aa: CASSRDGNTEAFF; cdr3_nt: TGTGCCAGCAGCCGAGACGGGAACACTGAAGCTTTCTTT
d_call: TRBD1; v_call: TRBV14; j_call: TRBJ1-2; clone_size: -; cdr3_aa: CASSQFTGTGAPYGYTF; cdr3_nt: TGTGCCAGCAGCCAATTCACCGGGACAGGGGCACCCTATGGCTACACCTTC
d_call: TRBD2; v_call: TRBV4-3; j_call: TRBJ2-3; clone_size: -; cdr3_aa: CASSPRLALSTDTQYF; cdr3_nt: TGCGCCAGCAGCCCCCGACTAGCGCTGAGCACAGATACGCAGTATTTT
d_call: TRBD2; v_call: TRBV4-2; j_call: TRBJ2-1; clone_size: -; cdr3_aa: CASSQMASGDYNEQFF; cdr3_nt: TGTGCCAGCAGCCAAATGGCTAGCGGGGATTACAATGAGCAGTTCTTC
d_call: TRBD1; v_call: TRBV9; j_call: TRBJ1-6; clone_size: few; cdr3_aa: CASSFLGQGGPNSPLHF; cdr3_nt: TGTGCCAGCAGCTTCCTCGGACAGGGAGGGCCAAATTCACCCCTCCACTTT
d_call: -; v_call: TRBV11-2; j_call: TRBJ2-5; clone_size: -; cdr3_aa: CASSPPDREEETQYF; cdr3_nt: TGTGCCAGCAGCCCCCCGGACAGAGAAGAGGAGACCCAGTACTTC
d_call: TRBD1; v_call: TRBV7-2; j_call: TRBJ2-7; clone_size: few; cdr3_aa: CASSNRGGVPTEQYF; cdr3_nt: TGTGCCAGCAGTAACAGGGGCGGTGTGCCTACCGAGCAGTACTTC
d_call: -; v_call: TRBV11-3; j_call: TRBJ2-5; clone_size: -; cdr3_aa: CASSPPSSQETQYF; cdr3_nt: TGTGCCAGCAGCCCGCCCAGCTCCCAAGAGACCCAGTACTTC
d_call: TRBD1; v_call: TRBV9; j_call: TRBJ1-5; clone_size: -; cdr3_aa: CASGTGTNQPQHF; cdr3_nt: TGTGCCAGCGGGACAGGGACTAATCAGCCCCAGCATTTT
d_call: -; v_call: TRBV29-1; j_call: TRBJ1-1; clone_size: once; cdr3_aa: CSVEWGDTEAFF; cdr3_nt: TGCAGCGTTGAATGGGGGGACACTGAAGCTTTCTTT
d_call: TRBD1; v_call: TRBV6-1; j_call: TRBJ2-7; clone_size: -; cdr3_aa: CASTRDRGSNRYF; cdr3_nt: TGTGCCAGCACCCGGGACAGGGGGAGTAACCGGTACTTC
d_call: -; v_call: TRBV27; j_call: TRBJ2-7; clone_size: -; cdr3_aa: CASSLSGEQYF; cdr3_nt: TGTGCCAGCAGTTTATCGGGCGAGCAGTACTTC
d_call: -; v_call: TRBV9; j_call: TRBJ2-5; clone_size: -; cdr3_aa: CASSAGGVGGRETQYF; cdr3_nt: TGTGCCAGCAGCGCCGGCGGGGTAGGCGGCAGGGAGACCCAGTACTTC
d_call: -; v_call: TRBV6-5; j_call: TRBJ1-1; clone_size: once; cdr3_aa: CASSLGGMNTEAFF; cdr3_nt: TGTGCCAGCAGCCTCGGGGGGATGAACACTGAAGCTTTCTTT